The T cell receptor (beta chain) under discussion was sequenced for a study of T cell responses to AZD1222 COVID-19 vaccine. The repertoire was sequenced with immunoSEQ multiplex PCR; TCRdb's copy has only in-frame clones and lacks some. This sample carries 150,000 to 200,000 clones, about 89% of them seen once, and the ten largest clones take about 3.5%. The study, taken as a whole, reports: Only a handful of AZD1222 recipients were seropositive at baseline.

In the case of this clone: The antigen remains undetermined.

The CDR3 is 11 amino acids. Germline V gene lookup returns CDR1 SNHLY and CDR2 FYNNEI. Trimming took off 4 bases at V and 11 bases at J, with 11 bases between the two ends. The sequence was obtained from an adult who received the AZD1222 COVID-19 vaccine. The sample here was peripheral blood, taken 28 days after the second AZD1222 dose. V is TRBV2 and J is TRBJ2-5; possibly TRBD2 for D (6 bases). CDR3 residues: CASSGPLAQYF. The CDR3 DNA sequence: TGTGCCAGCAGTGGCCCCCTAGCGCAGTACTTC.